Listed below are T cell receptor beta chains from one sample, sequenced in a study of blood T cell repertoires in COVID-19. This table comes from immunoSEQ multiplex PCR, and its TCRdb copy is limited to in-frame clones, with some not included. Of 130,000 to 150,000 clones listed, 70% to 85% are singletons. Sequencing used peripheral blood. The receptors come from a woman aged 80 or older with acute or convalescent COVID-19. Both conserved end residues are part of each CDR3. Fields, in order: clone size, D gene, V gene, J gene, CDR3 protein, CDR3 DNA. A D gene is named only where the DNA matches it firmly. A clone size is listed for some rows: how often the clone was seen (once, few, many), or a class if it is expanded.

size: few
D: NA
V: TRBV5-1
J: TRBJ1-1
CDR3: CASSPLGGRNTEAFF
DNA: TGCGCCAGCAGCCCGCTTGGAGGGAGGAATACTGAAGCTTTCTTT

size: NA
D: NA
V: TRBV18
J: TRBJ1-6
CDR3: CASSPDFNSPLHF
DNA: TGTGCCAGCTCACCGGACTTTAATTCACCCCTCCACTTT

size: few
D: TRBD1
V: TRBV19
J: TRBJ1-6
CDR3: CASKDRAVSPLHF
DNA: TGTGCCAGCAAGGACAGGGCGGTGTCACCCCTCCACTTT

size: NA
D: NA
V: TRBV27
J: TRBJ1-3
CDR3: CASRTGPSGNTIYF
DNA: TGTGCCAGCAGGACAGGACCCTCTGGAAACACCATATATTTT

size: NA
D: NA
V: TRBV3-1/TRBV3-2
J: TRBJ1-1
CDR3: CASSPLDRYNTEAFF
DNA: TGTGCCAGCAGCCCCCTAGACAGGTATAACACTGAAGCTTTCTTT

size: NA
D: NA
V: TRBV5-1
J: TRBJ2-2
CDR3: CASTPLLDPFIGGNTGELFF
DNA: TGCGCCAGCACCCCCCTCCTCGACCCCTTTATCGGGGGGAACACCGGGGAGCTGTTTTTT

size: once
D: NA
V: TRBV2
J: TRBJ1-4
CDR3: CASRLGGTGNEKLFF
DNA: TGTGCCAGCAGGCTCGGAGGGACGGGTAATGAAAAACTGTTTTTT

size: NA
D: TRBD1
V: TRBV6-5
J: TRBJ1-1
CDR3: CASSYGTGTNTEAFF
DNA: TGTGCCAGCAGTTATGGGACAGGGACAAACACTGAAGCTTTCTTT

size: NA
D: NA
V: TRBV5-1
J: TRBJ1-2
CDR3: CASSLARVAGDGYTF
DNA: TGCGCCAGCAGCTTGGCCCGTGTGGCAGGGGACGGCTACACCTTC

size: NA
D: TRBD1
V: TRBV6-5
J: TRBJ2-7
CDR3: CASKRAGGEQYF
DNA: TGTGCCAGCAAACGAGCAGGGGGCGAGCAGTACTTC

size: few
D: TRBD1
V: TRBV5-1
J: TRBJ1-4
CDR3: CASSLGQGEISYEKLFF
DNA: TGCGCCAGCAGCTTGGGACAGGGGGAGATTTCGTATGAAAAACTGTTTTTT

size: once
D: TRBD1
V: TRBV27
J: TRBJ2-5
CDR3: CASSPLTGNDRAKETQYF
DNA: TGTGCCAGCAGTCCTCTGACAGGGAATGACCGAGCCAAAGAGACCCAGTACTTC

size: NA
D: NA
V: TRBV2
J: TRBJ1-1
CDR3: CASRIRGNTEAFF
DNA: TGTGCCAGCAGAATCAGGGGGAACACTGAAGCTTTCTTT

size: NA
D: TRBD2
V: TRBV5-1
J: TRBJ2-7
CDR3: CASSLSGTGYEQYF
DNA: TGCGCCAGCAGCCTCAGCGGGACGGGCTACGAGCAGTACTTC

size: NA
D: TRBD2
V: TRBV11-2
J: TRBJ2-7
CDR3: CASSLNPGEGEQYF
DNA: TGTGCCAGCAGCTTAAACCCCGGGGAGGGCGAGCAGTACTTC

size: NA
D: TRBD2
V: TRBV6-2/TRBV6-3
J: TRBJ2-1
CDR3: CASSLYIGLAGASNEQFF
DNA: TGTGCCAGCAGCCTTTACATCGGACTAGCGGGGGCTTCCAATGAGCAGTTCTTC

size: once
D: NA
V: TRBV30
J: TRBJ1-1
CDR3: CAWAGRQAEAFF
DNA: TGTGCCTGGGCCGGTCGTCAGGCAGAAGCTTTCTTT

size: NA
D: NA
V: TRBV13
J: TRBJ2-2
CDR3: CASSSAGSGELFF
DNA: TGTGCCAGCAGCTCCGCAGGGTCCGGGGAGCTGTTTTTT

size: NA
D: TRBD1
V: TRBV27
J: TRBJ2-1
CDR3: CASSLYSLGQVDNEQFF
DNA: TGTGCCAGCAGTTTATACTCCTTGGGACAGGTCGACAATGAGCAGTTCTTC

size: NA
D: NA
V: TRBV4-3
J: TRBJ1-1
CDR3: CASSQELGQTNTEAFF
DNA: TGCGCCAGCAGCCAAGAGTTGGGCCAGACCAACACTGAAGCTTTCTTT

size: NA
D: NA
V: TRBV5-6
J: TRBJ2-1
CDR3: CASSLLVGGPSNEQFF
DNA: TGTGCCAGCAGCTTGTTAGTGGGGGGGCCTAGCAATGAGCAGTTCTTC

size: NA
D: NA
V: TRBV5-4
J: TRBJ2-7
CDR3: CASSLTGYEQYF
DNA: TGTGCCAGCAGCTTAACCGGGTACGAGCAGTACTTC

size: NA
D: NA
V: TRBV9
J: TRBJ2-3
CDR3: CASSVGVASVADTQYF
DNA: TGTGCCAGCAGCGTAGGGGTAGCTAGCGTTGCAGATACGCAGTATTTT

size: NA
D: NA
V: TRBV7-2
J: TRBJ2-3
CDR3: CASSLGLAQDTQYF
DNA: TGTGCCAGCAGCTTAGGTCTGGCACAAGATACGCAGTATTTT

size: NA
D: NA
V: TRBV2
J: TRBJ1-4
CDR3: CASSYNEKLFF
DNA: TGTGCCAGCAGCTATAATGAAAAACTGTTTTTT

size: NA
D: TRBD1
V: TRBV5-6
J: TRBJ1-2
CDR3: CASSPTGTGFYGYTF
DNA: TGTGCCAGCAGCCCTACCGGGACAGGGTTCTATGGCTACACCTTC

size: NA
D: TRBD1
V: TRBV13
J: TRBJ1-3
CDR3: CASREGQEYSGNTIYF
DNA: TGTGCCAGCAGGGAGGGACAGGAGTACTCTGGAAACACCATATATTTT

size: once
D: NA
V: TRBV7-6
J: TRBJ1-2
CDR3: CASSPGGGGFGYTF
DNA: TGTGCCAGCAGCCCCGGGGGGGGCGGGTTTGGCTACACCTTC

size: NA
D: NA
V: TRBV18
J: TRBJ2-7
CDR3: CASSTRQVAYEQYF
DNA: TGTGCCAGCTCAACGAGACAGGTCGCCTACGAGCAGTACTTC

size: NA
D: TRBD1
V: TRBV19
J: TRBJ1-6
CDR3: CASRIQGGDSPLHF
DNA: TGTGCCAGTAGGATCCAGGGGGGCGATTCACCCCTCCACTTT

size: NA
D: TRBD1
V: TRBV10-3
J: TRBJ1-2
CDR3: CASRGDRDDYGYTF
DNA: TGTGCCAGCCGGGGAGACAGGGATGACTATGGCTACACCTTC

size: few
D: NA
V: TRBV12-3/TRBV12-4
J: TRBJ2-1
CDR3: CASSSQGLGEQFF
DNA: TGTGCCAGCAGTTCTCAGGGGCTGGGGGAGCAGTTCTTC

size: NA
D: TRBD1
V: TRBV19
J: TRBJ1-6
CDR3: CASSITPGQAGNSPLHF
DNA: TGTGCCAGTAGTATAACCCCCGGACAGGCTGGGAATTCACCCCTCCACTTT

size: NA
D: NA
V: TRBV12-5
J: TRBJ2-3
CDR3: CASGLATDYTDTQYF
DNA: TGTGCTAGTGGTTTGGCCACGGACTACACAGATACGCAGTATTTT

size: NA
D: NA
V: TRBV19
J: TRBJ1-6
CDR3: CASSSQDSINSPLHF
DNA: TGTGCCAGTAGTAGTCAGGACAGCATTAATTCACCCCTCCACTTT

size: NA
D: NA
V: TRBV11-2
J: TRBJ1-1
CDR3: CASSLDRGVTEAFF
DNA: TGTGCCAGCAGCTTAGATCGGGGGGTTACTGAAGCTTTCTTT

size: NA
D: NA
V: TRBV28
J: TRBJ1-2
CDR3: CASRRSGPGDTF
DNA: TGTGCCAGCAGGCGAAGCGGCCCAGGGGATACCTTC

size: NA
D: NA
V: TRBV5-6
J: TRBJ2-7
CDR3: CASRGSTGSWEQYF
DNA: TGTGCCAGCAGAGGTAGCACCGGTTCGTGGGAGCAGTACTTC

size: NA
D: TRBD2
V: TRBV7-3
J: TRBJ2-3
CDR3: CASSPGLETDTQYF
DNA: TGTGCCAGCAGCCCCGGACTAGAGACAGATACGCAGTATTTT

size: once
D: NA
V: TRBV7-2
J: TRBJ1-5
CDR3: CASSRDRHSNQPQHF
DNA: TGTGCCAGCAGCCGCGACAGGCATAGCAATCAGCCCCAGCATTTT

size: NA
D: NA
V: TRBV5-8
J: TRBJ2-7
CDR3: CASTHPWRRNVNEQYF
DNA: TGTGCCAGCACCCACCCCTGGCGGAGGAATGTCAACGAGCAGTACTTC

size: NA
D: NA
V: TRBV7-2
J: TRBJ1-5
CDR3: CASSLGQAQNQPQHF
DNA: TGTGCCAGCAGCTTAGGGCAGGCCCAGAATCAGCCCCAGCATTTT

size: NA
D: TRBD1
V: TRBV5-1
J: TRBJ1-2
CDR3: CASSLSGTGYGYTF
DNA: TGCGCCAGCAGCTTGTCCGGGACAGGTTATGGCTACACCTTC

size: NA
D: TRBD2
V: TRBV2
J: TRBJ2-3
CDR3: CASSGTRATDTQYF
DNA: TGTGCCAGCAGCGGGACTAGAGCCACAGATACGCAGTATTTT

size: once
D: NA
V: TRBV15
J: TRBJ1-2
CDR3: CATSRDRLAEGYTF
DNA: TGTGCCACCAGCAGAGATAGACTAGCCGAAGGCTACACCTTC

size: once
D: NA
V: TRBV3-1/TRBV3-2
J: TRBJ1-2
CDR3: CASSQVGGTGGYTF
DNA: TGTGCCAGCAGCCAAGTTGGGGGGACGGGCGGCTACACCTTC

size: few
D: TRBD2
V: TRBV19
J: TRBJ2-3
CDR3: CASSPRLAGGSDTQYF
DNA: TGTGCCAGTAGTCCCCGACTAGCGGGGGGCTCAGATACGCAGTATTTT

size: NA
D: TRBD1
V: TRBV11-1
J: TRBJ1-6
CDR3: CASQGVFRNSPLHF
DNA: TGTGCCAGCCAGGGGGTCTTTCGTAATTCACCCCTCCACTTT

size: NA
D: TRBD2
V: TRBV5-1
J: TRBJ2-5
CDR3: CASSPGLAEETQYF
DNA: TGCGCCAGCAGCCCGGGACTAGCTGAAGAGACCCAGTACTTC

size: NA
D: TRBD1
V: TRBV6-6
J: TRBJ2-7
CDR3: CASREGGQGRGEQYF
DNA: TGTGCCAGCAGAGAAGGGGGACAGGGTAGGGGCGAGCAGTACTTC

size: NA
D: TRBD1
V: TRBV6-5
J: TRBJ2-1
CDR3: CASRTGGPYNEQFF
DNA: TGTGCCAGCCGGACAGGGGGACCCTACAATGAGCAGTTCTTC

size: NA
D: TRBD1
V: TRBV6-5
J: TRBJ2-1
CDR3: CASIQGTADNEQFF
DNA: TGTGCCAGCATCCAAGGGACAGCTGACAATGAGCAGTTCTTC

size: NA
D: TRBD1
V: TRBV5-1
J: TRBJ2-2
CDR3: CASSGGQTNTGELFF
DNA: TGCGCCAGCAGCGGGGGACAGACGAACACCGGGGAGCTGTTTTTT

size: few
D: NA
V: TRBV15
J: TRBJ1-6
CDR3: CATSGFSYNSPLHF
DNA: TGTGCCACCAGCGGCTTCAGCTATAATTCACCCCTCCACTTT